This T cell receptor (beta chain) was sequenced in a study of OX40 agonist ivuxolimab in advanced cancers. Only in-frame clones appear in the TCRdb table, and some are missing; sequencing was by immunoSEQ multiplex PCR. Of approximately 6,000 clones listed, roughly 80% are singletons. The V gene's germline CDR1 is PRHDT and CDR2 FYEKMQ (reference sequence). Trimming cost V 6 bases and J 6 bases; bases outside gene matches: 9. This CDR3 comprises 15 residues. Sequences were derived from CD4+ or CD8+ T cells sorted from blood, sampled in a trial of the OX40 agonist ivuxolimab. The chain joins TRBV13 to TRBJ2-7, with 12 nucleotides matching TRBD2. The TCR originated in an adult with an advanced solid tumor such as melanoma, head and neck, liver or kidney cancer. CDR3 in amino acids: CASSQGLAGSPEQYF. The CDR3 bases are TGTGCCAGCAGTCAAGGACTAGCGGGGTCCCCCGAGCAGTACTTC.